Sequencing of this TCR beta chain was carried out in a study of T cell repertoires in cytomegalovirus infection. About the research overall: Public TCR beta signatures were indicative of both CMV infection and a matching HLA type. Study observations and caveats: Of the TCR beta families, the public ones yielded a cumulative frequency that identified carriers of CMV plus the relevant HLA. HLA-C-restricted CMV clonotypes gave the most frequent clonotype in two of eight donors.

MiXCR, applied by TCRdb to the reads, yields one record per CDR3 protein. The sample has approximately 110,000 distinct CDR3 sequences, around 30% seen once; the top ten hold around two fifths. Details on this clonotype: Its antigen is unknown.

The germline V gene encodes CDR1 SGHRS and CDR2 YFSETQ. There are 15 residues in the CDR3. Trimming shortened V by 3 bases and J by 3 bases, and 14 bases separated the two germline ends. This chain connects TRBV5-1 to TRBJ2-3; D possibly corresponds to TRBD1 (6 bases). The sample was CD8+ T cells from cultured PBMCs, taken from culture after CMV antigen stimulation. This receptor was taken from a human donor in good health (CMV status not recorded). Some clones in this sample may be carry-over from other donors' samples. CDR3 in DNA: TGCGCCAGCAGCTGGCCCCAGGGGCAGACAGATACGCAGTATTTT. Its translation: CASSWPQGQTDTQYF.